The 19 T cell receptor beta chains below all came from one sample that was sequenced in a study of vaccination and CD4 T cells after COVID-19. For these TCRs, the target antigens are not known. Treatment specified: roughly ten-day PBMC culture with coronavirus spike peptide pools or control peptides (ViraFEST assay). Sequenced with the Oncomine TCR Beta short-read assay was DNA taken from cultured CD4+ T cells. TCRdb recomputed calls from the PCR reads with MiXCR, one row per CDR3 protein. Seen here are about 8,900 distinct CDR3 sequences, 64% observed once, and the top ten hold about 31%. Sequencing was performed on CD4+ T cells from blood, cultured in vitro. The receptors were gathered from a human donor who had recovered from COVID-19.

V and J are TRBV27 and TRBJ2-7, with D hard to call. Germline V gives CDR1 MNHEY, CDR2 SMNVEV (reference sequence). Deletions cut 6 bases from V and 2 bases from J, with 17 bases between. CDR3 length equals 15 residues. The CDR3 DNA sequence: TGTGCCAGCAGCCCCGATCAACCCGGCGCCTACGAGCAGTACTTC. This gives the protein CASSPDQPGAYEQYF.

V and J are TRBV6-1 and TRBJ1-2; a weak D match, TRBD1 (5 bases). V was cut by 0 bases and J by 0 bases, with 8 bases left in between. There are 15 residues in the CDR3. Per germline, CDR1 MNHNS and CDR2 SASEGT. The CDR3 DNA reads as TGTGCCAGCAGTGAAGCGGGACCGACTAACTATGGCTACACCTTC. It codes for CASSEAGPTNYGYTF.

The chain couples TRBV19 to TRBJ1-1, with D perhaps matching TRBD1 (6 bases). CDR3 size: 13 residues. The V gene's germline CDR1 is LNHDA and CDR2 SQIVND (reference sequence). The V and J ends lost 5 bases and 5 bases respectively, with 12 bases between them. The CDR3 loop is CASSSVRGTEAFF. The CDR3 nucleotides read TGTGCCAGTAGTTCCGTCAGGGGTACTGAAGCTTTCTTT.

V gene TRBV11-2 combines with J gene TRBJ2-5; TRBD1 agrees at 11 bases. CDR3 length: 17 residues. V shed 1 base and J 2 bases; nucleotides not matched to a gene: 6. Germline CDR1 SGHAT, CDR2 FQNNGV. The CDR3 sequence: CASSLGTGGAWQETQYF. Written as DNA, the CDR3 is TGTGCCAGCAGCTTAGGGACAGGGGGCGCTTGGCAAGAGACCCAGTACTTC.

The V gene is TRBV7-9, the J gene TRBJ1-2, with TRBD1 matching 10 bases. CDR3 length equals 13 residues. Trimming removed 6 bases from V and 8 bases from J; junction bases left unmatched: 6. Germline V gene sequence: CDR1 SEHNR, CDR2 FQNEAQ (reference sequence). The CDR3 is CASSPTGGLGYTF. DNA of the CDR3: TGTGCCAGCAGTCCGACAGGGGGCCTCGGCTACACCTTC.

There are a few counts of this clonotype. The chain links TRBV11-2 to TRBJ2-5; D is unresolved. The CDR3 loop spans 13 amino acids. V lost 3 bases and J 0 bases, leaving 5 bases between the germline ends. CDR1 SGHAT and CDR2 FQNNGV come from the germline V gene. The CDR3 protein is CASSLGYQETQYF. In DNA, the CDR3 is TGTGCCAGCAGCTTGGGGTACCAAGAGACCCAGTACTTC.

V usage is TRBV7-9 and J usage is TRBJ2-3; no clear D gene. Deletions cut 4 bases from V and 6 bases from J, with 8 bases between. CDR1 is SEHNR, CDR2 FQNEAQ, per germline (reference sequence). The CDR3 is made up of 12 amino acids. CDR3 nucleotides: TGTGCCAGCAGCTATCCCGGGGATACGCAGTATTTT. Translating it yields CASSYPGDTQYF.

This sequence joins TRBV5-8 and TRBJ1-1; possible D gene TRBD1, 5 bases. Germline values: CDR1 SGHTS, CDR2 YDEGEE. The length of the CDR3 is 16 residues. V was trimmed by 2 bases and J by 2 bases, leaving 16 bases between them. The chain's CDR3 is CASSFYQGRGNTEAFF. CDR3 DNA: TGTGCCAGCAGCTTCTACCAGGGAAGAGGCAACACTGAAGCTTTCTTT.

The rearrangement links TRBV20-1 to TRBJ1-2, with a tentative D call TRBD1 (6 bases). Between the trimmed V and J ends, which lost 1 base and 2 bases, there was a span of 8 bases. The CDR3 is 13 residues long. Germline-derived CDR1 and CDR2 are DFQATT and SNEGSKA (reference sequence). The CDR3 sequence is CSARGQGNYGYTF. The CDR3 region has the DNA TGCAGTGCTAGAGGGCAGGGGAACTATGGCTACACCTTC.

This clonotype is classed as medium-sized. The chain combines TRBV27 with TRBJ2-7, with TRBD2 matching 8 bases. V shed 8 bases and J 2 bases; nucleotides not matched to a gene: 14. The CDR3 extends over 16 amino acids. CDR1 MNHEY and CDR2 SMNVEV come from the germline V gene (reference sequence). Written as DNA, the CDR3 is TGTGCCAGCGGTAGGCCGGGGCGGGGGGAAGCCTACGAGCAGTACTTC. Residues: CASGRPGRGEAYEQYF.

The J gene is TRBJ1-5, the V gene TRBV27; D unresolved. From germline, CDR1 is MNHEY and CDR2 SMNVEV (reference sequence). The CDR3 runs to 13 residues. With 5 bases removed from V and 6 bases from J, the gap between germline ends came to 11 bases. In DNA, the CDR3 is TGTGCCAGCAGTCCCGAGGTGGGTCAGCCCCAGCATTTT. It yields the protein CASSPEVGQPQHF.

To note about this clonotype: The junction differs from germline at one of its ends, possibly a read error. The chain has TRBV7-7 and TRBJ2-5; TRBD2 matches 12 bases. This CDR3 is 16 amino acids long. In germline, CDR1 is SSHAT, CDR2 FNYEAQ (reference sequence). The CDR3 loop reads CASSLGTSGYQETQYF. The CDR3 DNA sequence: TGTGCTAGCAGCTTAGGGACTAGCGGGTACCAAGAGACCCAGTACTTC. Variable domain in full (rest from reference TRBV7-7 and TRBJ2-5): GAGVSQSPRYKVTKRGQDVTLRCDPISSHATLYWYQQALGQGPEFLTYFNYEAQPDKSGLPSDRFSAERPEGSISTLTIQRTEQRDSAMYRCASSLGTSGYQETQYFGPGTRLLVL.

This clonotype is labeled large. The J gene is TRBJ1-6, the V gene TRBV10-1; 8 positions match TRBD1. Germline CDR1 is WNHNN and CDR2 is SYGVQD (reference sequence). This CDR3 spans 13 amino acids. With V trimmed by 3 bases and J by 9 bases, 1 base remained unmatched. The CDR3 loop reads CASSEQGVSPLHF. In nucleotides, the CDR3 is TGCGCCAGCAGTGAACAGGGGGTTTCACCCCTCCACTTT.

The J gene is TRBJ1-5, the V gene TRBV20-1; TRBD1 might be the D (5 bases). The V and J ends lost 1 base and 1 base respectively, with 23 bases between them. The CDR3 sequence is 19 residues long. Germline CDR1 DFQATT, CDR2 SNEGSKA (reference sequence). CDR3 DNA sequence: TGCAGTGCTAGAGTTGAGGCATTTTGGGGGAAGGGGAGCAATCAGCCCCAGCATTTT. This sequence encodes CSARVEAFWGKGSNQPQHF.

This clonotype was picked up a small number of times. CDR3 nucleotide sequence: TGTGCCACCAGCAGAGATCAGGGTCAGCCCCAGCATTTT. Translated, it gives CATSRDQGQPQHF. The chain recombines TRBV15 with TRBJ1-5; D possibly corresponds to TRBD1 (5 bases). Germline loops: CDR1 LNHNV, CDR2 YYDKDF (reference sequence). V lost 0 bases to trimming and J lost 6 bases, with 6 bases between them. CDR3 size: 13 residues.

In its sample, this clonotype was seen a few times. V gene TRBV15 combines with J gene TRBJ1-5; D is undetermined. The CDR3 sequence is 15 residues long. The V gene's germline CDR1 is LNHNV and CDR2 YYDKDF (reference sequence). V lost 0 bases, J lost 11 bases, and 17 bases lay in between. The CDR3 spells CATSRDLGRRKAQHF. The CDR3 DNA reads TGTGCCACCAGCAGAGATCTGGGCAGGAGGAAGGCCCAGCATTTT.

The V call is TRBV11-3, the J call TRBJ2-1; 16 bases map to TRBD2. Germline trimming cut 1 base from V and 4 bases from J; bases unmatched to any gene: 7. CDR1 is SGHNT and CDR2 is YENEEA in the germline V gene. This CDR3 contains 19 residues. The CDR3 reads CASSLGGRGLAGGYNEQFF. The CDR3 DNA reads TGTGCCAGCAGCTTAGGCGGCAGGGGACTAGCGGGAGGGTACAATGAGCAGTTCTTC. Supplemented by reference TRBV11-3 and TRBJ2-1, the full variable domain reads EAGVVQSPRYKIIEKKQPVAFWCNPISGHNTLYWYLQNLGQGPELLIRYENEEAVDDSQLPKDRFSAERLKGVDSTLKIQPAELGDSAVYLCASSLGGRGLAGGYNEQFFGPGTRLTVL.

Written as DNA, the CDR3 is TGTGCCAGCAGTCTGGGGTTAGCTAACTATGGCTACACCTTC. Its translation: CASSLGLANYGYTF. The V call is TRBV6-1, the J call TRBJ1-2; D is unclear. The germline V gene encodes CDR1 MNHNS and CDR2 SASEGT. The CDR3 extends over 14 amino acids. V was cut by 5 bases and J by 0 bases, with 10 bases left in between.

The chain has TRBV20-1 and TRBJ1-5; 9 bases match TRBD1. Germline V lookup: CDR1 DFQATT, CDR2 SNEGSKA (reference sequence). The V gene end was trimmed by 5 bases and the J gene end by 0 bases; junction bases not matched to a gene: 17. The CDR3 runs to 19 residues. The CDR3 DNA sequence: TGCAGTGCTTACTCCCCTACTGGACAGGGGATTGTTAGCAATCAGCCCCAGCATTTT. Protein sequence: CSAYSPTGQGIVSNQPQHF.